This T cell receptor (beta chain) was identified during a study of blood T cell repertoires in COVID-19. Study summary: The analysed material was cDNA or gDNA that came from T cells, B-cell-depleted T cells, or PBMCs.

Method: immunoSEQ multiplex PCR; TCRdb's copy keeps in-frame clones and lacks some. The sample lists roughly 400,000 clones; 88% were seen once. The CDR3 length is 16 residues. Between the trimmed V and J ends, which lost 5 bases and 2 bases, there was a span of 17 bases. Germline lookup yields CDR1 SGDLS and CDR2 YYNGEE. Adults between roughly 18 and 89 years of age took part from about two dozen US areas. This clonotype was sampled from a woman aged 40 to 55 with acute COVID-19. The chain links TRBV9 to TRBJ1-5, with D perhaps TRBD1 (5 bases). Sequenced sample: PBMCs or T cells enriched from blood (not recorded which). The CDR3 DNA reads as TGTGCCAGCAGTCCTACCTGGGGGGAAGGCAATCAGCCCCAGCATTTT. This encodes CASSPTWGEGNQPQHF.